The 5 T cell receptor beta chains given below trace back to one sample, sequenced in a study of blood T cell repertoires in COVID-19 (dated by TCRdb to the early 2020s). Library method: the immunoSEQ multiplex PCR assay. The table comes from immuneACCESS by way of TCRdb, which keeps in-frame sequences with V and J called. Part of the clones is missing from these tables; in studies checked, under half for an unresolved V gene and the rest for unknown reasons. In this sample the table shows about 210,000 clones, approximately 86% of which occur a single time. The leading ten clones occupy 3% to 4% of the sample. What was sequenced was PBMCs or T cells enriched from blood (not recorded which). Receptor source: a woman aged 40 to 50 with acute COVID-19.

This rearrangement joins TRBV4-1 to TRBJ2-2; 12 nucleotides align to TRBD2. There are 17 residues in the CDR3. Trimming removed 1 base from V and 3 bases from J; junction bases left unmatched: 3. Germline CDR1 and CDR2: MGHRA and YSYEKL. The CDR3 nucleotides read TGCGCCAGCAGCCAAGCCAGACTAGCGGGAGACACCGGGGAGCTGTTTTTT. Translating it yields CASSQARLAGDTGELFF.

The CDR3 DNA sequence: TGTGCCAGCAGCGTTGAGGGTAGCGGGACCCAGTACTTC. It is translated as CASSVEGSGTQYF. This sequence joins TRBV9 and TRBJ2-5; a weak D match, TRBD2 (6 bases). CDR1 and CDR2 (germline): SGDLS, YYNGEE. The CDR3 is 13 amino acids. The V end lost 2 bases, the J end lost 7 bases, and 12 bases lay between the germline ends. Full variable domain (rest looked up from reference TRBV9 and TRBJ2-5): DSGVTQTPKHLITATGQRVTLRCSPRSGDLSVYWYQQSLDQGLQFLIQYYNGEERAKGNILERFSAQQFPDLHSELNLSSLELGDSALYFCASSVEGSGTQYFGPGTRLLVL.

Worth noting for this clone: Other DNA sequences within the sample encode an identical CDR3. The chain links TRBV29-1 to TRBJ2-1, with D uncertain. CDR1 SQVTM and CDR2 ANQGSEA come from the germline V gene. Trimming cost V 6 bases and J 4 bases, with 7 bases left between them. The CDR3 runs 11 residues. As DNA, the CDR3 is TGCAGCGTCCCCTTTTACAATGAGCAGTTCTTC. This encodes CSVPFYNEQFF.

The chain uses TRBV18 and TRBJ1-2; D possibly corresponds to TRBD1 (5 bases). This CDR3 region has 13 residues. The V end was cut by 8 bases, the J end by 3 bases, with 13 bases between. Germline CDR1 is KGHSH and CDR2 is LQKENI. The CDR3 spells CASAQQVDYGYTF. In DNA form, the CDR3 reads TGTGCCAGCGCCCAACAGGTGGACTATGGCTACACCTTC.

This clone was picked up one time. This chain joins TRBV14 and TRBJ1-1; a weak D match, TRBD1 (6 bases). This CDR3 has 13 amino acids. Between the trimmed V and J ends, which lost 6 bases and 5 bases, there was a span of 13 bases. CDR1 is SGHDN and CDR2 is FVKESK in the germline V gene. CDR3 sequence (DNA): TGTGCCAGCAGGCGGGGAGGGGGAACTGAAGCTTTCTTT. Its translation is CASRRGGGTEAFF.